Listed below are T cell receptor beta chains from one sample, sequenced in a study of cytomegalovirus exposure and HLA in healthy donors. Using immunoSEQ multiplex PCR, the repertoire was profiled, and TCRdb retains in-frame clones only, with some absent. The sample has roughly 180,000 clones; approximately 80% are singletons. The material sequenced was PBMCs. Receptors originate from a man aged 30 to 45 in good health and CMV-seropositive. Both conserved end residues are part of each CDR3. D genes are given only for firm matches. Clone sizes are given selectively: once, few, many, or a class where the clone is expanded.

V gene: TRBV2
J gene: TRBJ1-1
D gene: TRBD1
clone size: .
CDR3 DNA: TGTGCCAGCAGTGTCGGGACAGGGGCAATGAACACTGAAGCTTTCTTT
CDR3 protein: CASSVGTGAMNTEAFF

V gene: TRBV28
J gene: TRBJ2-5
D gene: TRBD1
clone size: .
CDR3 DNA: TGTGCCAGCAGTCCGAGAGGGGGCGAAGGGCAAGAGACCCAGTACTTC
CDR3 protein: CASSPRGGEGQETQYF

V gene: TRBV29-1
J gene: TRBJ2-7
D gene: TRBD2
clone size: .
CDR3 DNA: TGCAGCGTGGTAGCGGGAGAGCACGGGTACGAGCAGTACTTC
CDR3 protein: CSVVAGEHGYEQYF

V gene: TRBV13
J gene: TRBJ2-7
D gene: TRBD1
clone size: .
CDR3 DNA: TGTGCCAGCAGCTCAGGCGGACAGGGGGCGCGAACCTACGAGCAGTACTTC
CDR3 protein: CASSSGGQGARTYEQYF

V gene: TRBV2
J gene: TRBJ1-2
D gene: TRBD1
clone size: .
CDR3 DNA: TGTGCCAGCAGTTCCCCAGACAGGGCCTATGGCTACACCTTC
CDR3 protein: CASSSPDRAYGYTF

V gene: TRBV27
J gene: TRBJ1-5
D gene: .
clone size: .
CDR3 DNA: TGTGCCAGCAGGGGAGGGACTTTTGATCAGCCCCAGCATTTT
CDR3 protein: CASRGGTFDQPQHF

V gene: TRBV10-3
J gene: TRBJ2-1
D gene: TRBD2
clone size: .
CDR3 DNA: TGTGCCATCAGTGGCGGTTTGCTAGCGGGGGACAATGAGCAGTTCTTC
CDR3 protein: CAISGGLLAGDNEQFF

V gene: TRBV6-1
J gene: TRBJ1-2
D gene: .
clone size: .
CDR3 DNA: TGTGCCAGCAGTGAGGGCTTAATTAACTATGGCTACACCTTC
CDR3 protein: CASSEGLINYGYTF

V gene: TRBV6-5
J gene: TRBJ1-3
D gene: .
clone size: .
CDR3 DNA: TGTGCCAGCAGCACAACTGGAAACACCATATATTTT
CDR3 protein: CASSTTGNTIYF

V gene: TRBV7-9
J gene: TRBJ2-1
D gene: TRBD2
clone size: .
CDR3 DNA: TGTGCCAGCAGCTCTAGCGGGAACAATGAGCAGTTCTTC
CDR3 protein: CASSSSGNNEQFF

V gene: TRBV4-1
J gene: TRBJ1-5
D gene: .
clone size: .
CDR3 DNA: TGCGCCAGCAGCCAAGATTTCGGGCAGGGGATTCAGCCCCAGCATTTT
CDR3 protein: CASSQDFGQGIQPQHF

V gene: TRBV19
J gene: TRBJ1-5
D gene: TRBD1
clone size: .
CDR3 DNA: TGTGCCAGTAGTATCCTCGGACAGGGGAGTCACAGTCAGCCCCAGCATTTT
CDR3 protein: CASSILGQGSHSQPQHF

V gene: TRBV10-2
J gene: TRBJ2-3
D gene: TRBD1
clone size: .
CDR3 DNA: TGCGCCAGCAGTGAGTCTCCCCCAGACAGGGCAGATACGCAGTATTTT
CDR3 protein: CASSESPPDRADTQYF

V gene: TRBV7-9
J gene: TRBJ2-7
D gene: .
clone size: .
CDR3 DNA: TGTGCCAGCAGCGGAACAGGGTTCGAGCAGTACTTC
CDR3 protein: CASSGTGFEQYF

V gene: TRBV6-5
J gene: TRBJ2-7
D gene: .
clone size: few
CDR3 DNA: TGTGCCAGCAGTTACGGGGCTGGGCCCCACTTC
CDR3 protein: CASSYGAGPHF

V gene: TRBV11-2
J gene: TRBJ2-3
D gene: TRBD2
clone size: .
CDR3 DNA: TGTGCCAGCAGCCGTTCTAGCGGGGGCACAGATACGCAGTATTTT
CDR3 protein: CASSRSSGGTDTQYF

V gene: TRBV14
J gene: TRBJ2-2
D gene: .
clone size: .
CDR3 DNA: TGTGCCAGCAGCCAAGTGCGGATCGCGAACACCGGGGAGCTGTTTTTT
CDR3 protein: CASSQVRIANTGELFF

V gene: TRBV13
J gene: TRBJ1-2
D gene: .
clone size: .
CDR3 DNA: TGTGCCAGCAGCTTAGCCCTCCGGGACACTTACCACTTC
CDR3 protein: CASSLALRDTYHF

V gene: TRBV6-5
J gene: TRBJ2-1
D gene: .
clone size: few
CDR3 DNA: TGTGCCAGCAGTTACGCGGGTAGCTCCTACAATGAGCAGTTCTTC
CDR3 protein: CASSYAGSSYNEQFF

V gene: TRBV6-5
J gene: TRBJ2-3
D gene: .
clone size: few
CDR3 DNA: TGTGCCAGCAGGGACTTTGATACGCAGTATTTT
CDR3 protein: CASRDFDTQYF

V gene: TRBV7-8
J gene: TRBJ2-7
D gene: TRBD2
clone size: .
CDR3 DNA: TGTGCCAGCAGCGCAGGACTAGCGGGAGTTATGTACTTC
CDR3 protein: CASSAGLAGVMYF

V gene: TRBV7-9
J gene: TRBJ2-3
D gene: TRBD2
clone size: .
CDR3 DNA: TGTGCCAGCAGCTCCCGGGGGGGGGATAGCACAGATACGCAGTATTTT
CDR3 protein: CASSSRGGDSTDTQYF

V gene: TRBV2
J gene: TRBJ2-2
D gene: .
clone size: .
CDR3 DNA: TGTGCCAGCAGCAGTCCGGGTCAGAACACCGGGGAGCTGTTTTTT
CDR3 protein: CASSSPGQNTGELFF

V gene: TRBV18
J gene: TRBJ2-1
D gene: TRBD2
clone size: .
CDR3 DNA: TGTGCCAGCTCACCACTAGTGCGGGAGTGGGGCAATGAGCAGTTCTTC
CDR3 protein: CASSPLVREWGNEQFF

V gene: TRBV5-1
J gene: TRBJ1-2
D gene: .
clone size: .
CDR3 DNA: TGCGCCAGCAGCTTGGAGACAGGCTATGGCTACACCTTC
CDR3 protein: CASSLETGYGYTF

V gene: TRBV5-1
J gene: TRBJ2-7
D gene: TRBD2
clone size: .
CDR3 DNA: TGCGCCAGCAGCTTTTTCCTAGCGGGAGGGCCGTACGAGCAGTACTTC
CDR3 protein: CASSFFLAGGPYEQYF

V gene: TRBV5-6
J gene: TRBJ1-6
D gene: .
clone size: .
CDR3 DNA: TGTGCCAGCAGCTTGGTAACTTCCGGGAATTCACCCCTCCACTTT
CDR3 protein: CASSLVTSGNSPLHF

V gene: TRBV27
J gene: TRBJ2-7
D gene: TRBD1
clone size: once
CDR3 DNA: TGTGCCAGCAGAATCGCTCCGGGACAGGGGGCCTACGAGCAGTACTTC
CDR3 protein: CASRIAPGQGAYEQYF

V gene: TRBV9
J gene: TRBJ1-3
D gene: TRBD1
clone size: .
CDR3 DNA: TGTGCCAGCAGCGTGGACAGGGGAAACACCATATATTTT
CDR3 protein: CASSVDRGNTIYF

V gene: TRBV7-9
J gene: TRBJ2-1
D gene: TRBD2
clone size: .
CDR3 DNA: TGTGCCAGCAGCTTAGATCTAGCGGGCCCGACCCACAATGAGCAGTTCTTC
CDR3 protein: CASSLDLAGPTHNEQFF

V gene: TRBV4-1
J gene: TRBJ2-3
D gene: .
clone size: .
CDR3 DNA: TGCGCCAGCAGCCGTCTCATGAGGATAGGGAGGCGCACAGATACGCAGTATTTT
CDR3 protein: CASSRLMRIGRRTDTQYF

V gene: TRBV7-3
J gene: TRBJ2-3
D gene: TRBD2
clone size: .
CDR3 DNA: TGTGCCAGCAGTCTCGGACTAGCGGGATCCACTGATACGCAGTATTTT
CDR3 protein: CASSLGLAGSTDTQYF

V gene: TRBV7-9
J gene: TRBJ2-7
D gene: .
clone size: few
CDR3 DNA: TGTGCCAGCAGCTCCGTGGCGGCCCTCTACGAGCAGTACTTC
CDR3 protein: CASSSVAALYEQYF

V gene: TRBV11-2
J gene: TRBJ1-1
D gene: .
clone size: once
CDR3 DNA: TGTGCCAGCAGCTTAGCGGGCAGGGCGTTTGAAGCTTTCTTT
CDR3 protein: CASSLAGRAFEAFF

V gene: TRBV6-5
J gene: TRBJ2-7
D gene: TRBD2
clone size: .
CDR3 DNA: TGTGCCAGCAGCGAACTAGCGCACTACGAGCAGTACTTC
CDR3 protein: CASSELAHYEQYF

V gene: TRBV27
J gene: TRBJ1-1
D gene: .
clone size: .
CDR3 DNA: TGTGCCAGCAGTCGGGTTGGCACTGAAGCTTTCTTT
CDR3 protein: CASSRVGTEAFF

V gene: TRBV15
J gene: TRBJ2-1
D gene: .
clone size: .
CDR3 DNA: TGTGCCACCAGCCAAAGACTAGAAGTCGATGAGCAGTTCTTC
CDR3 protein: CATSQRLEVDEQFF

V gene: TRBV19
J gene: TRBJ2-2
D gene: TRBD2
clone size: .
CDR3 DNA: TGTGCCAGTAGTCCCCGGCGGGGGGGACTAGTCCACACCGGGGAGCTGTTTTTT
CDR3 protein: CASSPRRGGLVHTGELFF

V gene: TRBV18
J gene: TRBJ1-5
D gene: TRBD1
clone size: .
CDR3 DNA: TGTGCCAGCTCACAAGGACAGGGTTTGGGTCAGCCCCAGCATTTT
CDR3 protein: CASSQGQGLGQPQHF

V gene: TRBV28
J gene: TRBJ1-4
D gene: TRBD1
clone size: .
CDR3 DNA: TGTGCCAGCAGTTTACCCGCGGGAGGGGGCGGAGGTGAAAAACTGTTTTTT
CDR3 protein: CASSLPAGGGGGEKLFF

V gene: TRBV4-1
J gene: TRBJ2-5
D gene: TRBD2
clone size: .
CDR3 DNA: TGCGCCAGCAGCCAGCAGTCCGGGACTAGCGGGGGGGCGGCGTGTCAAGAGACCCAGTACTTC
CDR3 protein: CASSQQSGTSGGAACQETQYF

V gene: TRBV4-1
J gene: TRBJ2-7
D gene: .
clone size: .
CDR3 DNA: TGCGCCAGCAGCCAAATGGGGGGCGACAGGGCCTACGAGCAGTACTTC
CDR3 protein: CASSQMGGDRAYEQYF

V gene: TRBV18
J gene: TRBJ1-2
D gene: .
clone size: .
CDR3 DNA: TGTGCCAGCTCAGAAGATACAGGGCCATATGGCTACACCTTC
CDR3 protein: CASSEDTGPYGYTF

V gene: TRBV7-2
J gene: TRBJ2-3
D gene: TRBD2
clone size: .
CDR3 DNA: TGTGCCAGCAGGCCTACTAGCGGGGGTGGCACAGATACGCAGTATTTT
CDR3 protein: CASRPTSGGGTDTQYF

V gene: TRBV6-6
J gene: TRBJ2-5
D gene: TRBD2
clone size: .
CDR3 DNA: TGTGCCAGCAGTTACTCACTAGCGTTGCAAGAGACCCAGTACTTC
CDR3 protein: CASSYSLALQETQYF

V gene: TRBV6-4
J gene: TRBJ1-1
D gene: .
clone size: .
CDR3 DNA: TGTGCCAGCAGTGGGTCAGGGGATGGTACTGAAGCTTTCTTT
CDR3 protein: CASSGSGDGTEAFF

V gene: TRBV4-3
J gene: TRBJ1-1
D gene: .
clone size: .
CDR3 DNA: TGCGCCAGCAGCCAATCAGTGCGGCGGGAGAGCACTGAAGCTTTCTTT
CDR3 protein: CASSQSVRRESTEAFF

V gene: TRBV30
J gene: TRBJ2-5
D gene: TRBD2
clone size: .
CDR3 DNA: TGTGCCTGGAGTGTATCGGGAGCGGGAGATAGGGAGAGCCAGTACTTC
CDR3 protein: CAWSVSGAGDRESQYF

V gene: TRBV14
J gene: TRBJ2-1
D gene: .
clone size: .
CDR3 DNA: TGTGCCAGCAGCCAAGTAATTGGCGGACTATACAATGAGCAGTTCTTC
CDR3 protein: CASSQVIGGLYNEQFF